This passage covers 24 T cell receptor beta chains from one sample sequenced in a study of identical twins. A single record per CDR3 protein comes from TCRdb applying MiXCR to the 5' RACE reads. The sample includes approximately 1.8 million distinct CDR3 sequences, 32% of them seen just once. Sequencing input: cord blood. The receptors stem from a newborn girl in good health.

The chain employs TRBV21-1 and TRBJ1-1; TRBD1, the table's D call, was not compared with the DNA. TRBV21-1 is assigned pseudogene status. CDR3 length: 17 residues. As DNA, the CDR3 is TGTGCCAGCAGCAGTCCGCCGGGACAGGAAATGAACACTGAAGCTTTCTTT. Protein product: CASSSPPGQEMNTEAFF.

The V and J genes are TRBV29-1 and TRBJ1-4, with 7 bases fitting TRBD1. The CDR3 has 13 amino acids. Germline V gene lookup returns CDR1 SQVTM and CDR2 ANQGSEA. The ends lost 4 bases at V and 10 bases at J; junction bases unmatched: 9. The CDR3 DNA reads TGCAGCGTTGGAGACAGGGTTGGTGGAAAACTGTTTTTT. This gives the protein CSVGDRVGGKLFF. The full variable domain, rest sourced from reference TRBV29-1 and TRBJ1-4, is SAVISQKPSRDICQRGTSLTIQCQVDSQVTMMFWYRQQPGQSLTLIATANQGSEATYESGFVIDKFPISRPNLTFSTLTVSNMSPEDSSIYLCSVGDRVGGKLFFGSGTQLSVL.

This rearrangement joins TRBV16 to TRBJ1-5, with 7 bases fitting TRBD1. The length of the CDR3 is 17 residues. In germline, CDR1 is KGHSY, CDR2 FQNENV. The ends lost 4 bases at V and 0 bases at J; junction bases unmatched: 9. The CDR3 region is CASSRPGGSLSNQPQHF. The CDR3 DNA reads as TGTGCCAGCAGCCGCCCAGGGGGGTCCCTTAGCAATCAGCCCCAGCATTTT.

The chain employs TRBV12-3 or TRBV12-4 and TRBJ2-7, with 7 bases lining up with TRBD2. The CDR3 totals 15 residues. The V gene end was trimmed by 0 bases and the J gene end by 2 bases; junction bases not matched to a gene: 4. This CDR3 reads CASSLARGKTYEQYF. For the CDR3, the DNA is TGTGCCAGCAGTTTAGCGCGGGGGAAGACCTACGAGCAGTACTTC.

The sample holds a few counts of this clonotype. The CDR3 DNA follows: TGCAGTGCCAGATGGGGGCTAGGCTACGAGCAGTACTTC. This sequence encodes CSARWGLGYEQYF. The gene calls are TRBV20-1 and TRBJ2-7; TRBD1 is a possible D gene (6 bases). Trimming cost V 6 bases and J 3 bases, with 15 bases left between them. The CDR3 consists of 13 residues. Germline V gene sequence: CDR1 DFQATT, CDR2 SNEGSKA (reference sequence).

About this clonotype: This may be a read error, as it is one base from a much larger clone. The chain is built from TRBV29-1 and TRBJ2-1, with D perhaps TRBD2 (6 bases). The CDR3 runs 13 residues. CDR1 and CDR2 (germline): SQVTM, ANQGSEA. This CDR3 reads CSVLGGTYNERFF. The CDR3 bases are TGCAGCGTTCTCGGGGGAACCTACAATGAGCGGTTCTTC.

This clonotype was recorded at least ten times. The chain uses TRBV2 and TRBJ2-7, with D unclear. CDR1 and CDR2 from the germline V gene are SNHLY and FYNNEI. The CDR3 runs 14 residues. Trimming removed 2 bases from V and 4 bases from J, with 12 bases in between. The CDR3 nucleotides read TGTGCCAGCAGTGAACGCTTTGGCGGTTACGAGCAGTACTTC. Its protein is CASSERFGGYEQYF.

Note on this clonotype: No DNA is shown, since the ends of the CDR3 on it are uncertain; the CDR3 is the one TCRdb lists. This rearrangement joins TRBV3-1 to TRBJ2-5. The CDR3 length is 15 residues, termini included. Germline V gene lookup returns CDR1 LGHDT and CDR2 YNNKEL (reference sequence). CDR3: CASSQLNYEQYFGHF.

The chain couples TRBV21-1 to TRBJ2-5. TRBV21-1 is recorded as a pseudogene. The CDR3 loop spans 14 amino acids. The CDR3 DNA sequence: TGTGCCAGCAGCAATTACCACCCCCAAGAGACCCAGTACTTC. It is translated as CASSNYHPQETQYF.

On this clonotype itself: A junction end diverges from the germline sequence, so it may reflect a read error. The gene calls are TRBV6-1 and TRBJ1-5, with 10 bases lining up with TRBD1. Looked up from germline, CDR1 is MNHNS and CDR2 is SASEGT. This CDR3 contains 15 residues. In DNA form, the CDR3 reads TGTACCAGCTCGGGACAGGGGAATAGCAATCAGCCCCAGCATTTT. Its translation is CTSSGQGNSNQPQHF.

Only a few counts were recorded for this clonotype. The genes are TRBV20-1 and TRBJ2-7, with D tentatively TRBD1 (6 bases). The germline V and J ends were trimmed by 2 bases and 4 bases, with 15 bases remaining between them. In germline, CDR1 is DFQATT, CDR2 SNEGSKA (reference sequence). The length of the CDR3 is 14 residues. This CDR3 is CSARPDRFGYEQYF. The CDR3 nucleotides read TGCAGTGCTAGACCCGACAGGTTCGGATACGAGCAGTACTTC.

This clonotype occurred many times. The genes are TRBV12-3 or TRBV12-4 and TRBJ1-4; TRBD1 agrees at 7 bases. The CDR3 totals 15 residues. The V and J ends lost 2 bases and 5 bases, in that order; junction bases with no gene match: 5. CDR3 amino acids: CASSLRAGGNEKLFF. The CDR3 DNA is TGTGCCAGCAGTTTACGGGCAGGGGGAAATGAAAAACTGTTTTTT.

This clonotype was recorded a few times. The CDR3 spells CAISEPGQGSAYEQYF. The CDR3 coding sequence is TGTGCCATCAGTGAGCCGGGGCAGGGTTCGGCCTACGAGCAGTACTTC. V and J are TRBV10-3 and TRBJ2-7; D is possibly TRBD1 or TRBD2 (5 bases each). Germline assignment: CDR1 ENHRY and CDR2 SYGVKD. Trimming took 2 bases from V and 2 from J, leaving 16 bases between them. The CDR3 is made up of 16 amino acids.

In regard to this clonotype: A much more abundant neighbour one base away suggests this may be a read error. The chain couples TRBV10-3 to TRBJ2-3, with a tentative D call TRBD2 (6 bases). Trimming removed 3 bases at V and 0 bases at J, with 19 bases between. The length of the CDR3 is 18 residues. CDR1 and CDR2 (germline): ENHRY, SYGVKD. In DNA, the CDR3 is TGTGCCATCAGTGAAACGGCTGGCGGGGTTCCTAGCACAGATACGCAGTATTTT. Its protein product is CAISETAGGVPSTDTQYF.

This clonotype has at least ten counts. The rearrangement uses TRBV7-2 and TRBJ2-4; 8 nucleotides line up with TRBD2. CDR1 and CDR2 (germline): SGHTA, FQGNSA. The ends lost 5 bases at V and 0 bases at J; junction bases unmatched: 6. The CDR3 covers 16 residues. The CDR3, as DNA: TGTGCCAGCAGCCTCCGACTAGCGTTAGCCAAAAACATTCAGTACTTC. Translating gives CASSLRLALAKNIQYF.

This CDR3 reads CASSQGNLGTGELFF. CDR3 coding DNA: TGCGCCAGCAGCCAAGGGAACCTAGGCACCGGGGAGCTGTTTTTT. The chain carries TRBV4-1 and TRBJ2-2, with D hard to call. From germline, CDR1 is MGHRA and CDR2 YSYEKL. V was trimmed by 1 base and J by 4 bases, leaving 10 bases between them. The CDR3 is made up of 15 amino acids.

The chain uses TRBV6-6 and TRBJ2-7; TRBD2 agrees at 9 bases. Germline V CDR1 and CDR2: MNHNY, SVGAGI (reference sequence). The CDR3 runs 16 residues. J lost 1 base, V lost 7 bases, and 11 bases had no gene match. CDR3 sequence: CASNPSGLASSYEQYF. CDR3 DNA: TGTGCCAGCAACCCATCGGGACTAGCAAGTTCCTACGAGCAGTACTTC.

The chain has TRBV24-1 and TRBJ2-3; 7 positions match TRBD1. With V trimmed by 3 bases and J by 6 bases, 8 bases remained unmatched. Germline lookup yields CDR1 KGHDR and CDR2 SFDVKD. The CDR3 runs to 15 residues. The CDR3 loop reads CATSDPDRPGDTQYF. The CDR3 nucleotides are TGTGCCACCAGTGATCCGGACAGGCCAGGGGATACGCAGTATTTT.

The chain is built from TRBV28 and TRBJ2-2; either TRBD1 or TRBD2 may fit D (5 bases each). The CDR3 loop spans 19 amino acids. Germline CDR1 MDHEN, CDR2 SYDVKM. V was cut by 0 bases and J by 0 bases, with 17 bases left in between. CDR3 protein: CASSLWGVGKTANTGELFF. DNA for the CDR3: TGTGCCAGCAGTTTATGGGGGGTGGGGAAAACCGCGAACACCGGGGAGCTGTTTTTT.

The chain couples TRBV5-1 to TRBJ1-2, with D possibly TRBD1 on 6 matching bases. The germline gives CDR1 SGHRS, CDR2 YFSETQ. This CDR3 has 16 amino acids. V gave up 5 bases and J gave up 2 bases, with 19 bases separating them. The CDR3 spells CASRSHEKQGNYGYTF. CDR3 bases: TGCGCCAGCAGGAGTCATGAAAAACAGGGAAACTATGGCTACACCTTC.

The table lists this clonotype with a few counts. The chain employs TRBV20-1 and TRBJ1-1; D possibly corresponds to TRBD1 (6 bases). The V end lost 2 bases, the J end lost 0 bases, and 10 bases lay between the germline ends. This CDR3 has 14 amino acids. CDR1 is DFQATT, CDR2 SNEGSKA, per germline (reference sequence). This chain's CDR3 is CSARIGTLNTEAFF. In DNA form, the CDR3 reads TGCAGTGCTAGAATAGGGACATTGAACACTGAAGCTTTCTTT.

The chain combines TRBV7-2 with TRBJ2-3; 9 nucleotides line up with TRBD2. J gave up 2 bases and V 5 bases, and 5 bases lay outside the gene matches. CDR1 is SGHTA, CDR2 FQGNSA, per germline. There are 15 residues in the CDR3. The CDR3 sequence is CASSGSGGYTDTQYF. In nucleotides, the CDR3 is TGTGCCAGCAGCGGTAGCGGGGGATACACAGATACGCAGTATTTT.

The V call is TRBV29-1, the J call TRBJ2-2, with a weak D call TRBD1 (6 bases). CDR1 SQVTM and CDR2 ANQGSEA come from the germline V gene. V shed 6 bases and J shed 1 base, with 9 bases lying between them. This CDR3 is built from 13 residues. The CDR3 sequence: CSVSGQNTGELFF. The CDR3 bases are TGCAGCGTCTCGGGACAGAACACCGGGGAGCTGTTTTTT.

The chain combines TRBV2 with TRBJ2-1, with D uncertain. CDR3 size: 10 residues. CDR1 is SNHLY, CDR2 FYNNEI, per germline. V dropped 3 bases and J dropped 13 bases, with 7 bases sitting between them. Here the CDR3 DNA reads TGTGCCAGCAGTGAGGAGACCCAGTTCTTC. This sequence encodes CASSEETQFF.